This entry lists 25 T cell receptor beta chains sequenced from one sample in a study of cytomegalovirus exposure and HLA in healthy donors. PCR involved 60 Vbeta and 13 Jbeta primers. Measured with immunoSEQ multiplex PCR; TCRdb has only the in-frame clones, and not every one. The repertoire holds about 160,000 clones, more than 75% seen once, with about 3.7% in the top ten. The material sequenced was PBMCs. Receptors originate from a human donor in good health.

The chain links TRBV28 to TRBJ1-4; 7 nucleotides align to TRBD1. V gave up 2 bases and J gave up 5 bases; unmatched junction bases: 8. Germline CDR1 and CDR2: MDHEN and SYDVKM. This CDR3 has 16 residues. This CDR3 is CASSLGTVTINEKLFF. In DNA form, the CDR3 reads TGTGCCAGCAGTTTAGGGACAGTAACCATCAATGAAAAACTGTTTTTT.

This rearrangement joins TRBV21-1 to TRBJ2-3; TRBD2, the table's D call, was not compared with the DNA. TRBV21-1 is a pseudogene. The CDR3 consists of 17 residues. The CDR3 is CASSKARAPFFTDTQYF. The CDR3 region has the DNA TGTGCCAGCAGCAAAGCTCGCGCCCCGTTTTTCACAGATACGCAGTATTTT.

The V call is TRBV4-2, the J call TRBJ1-3; 9 bases agree with TRBD1. Per the germline V gene, CDR1 is LGHNA and CDR2 is YNFKEQ. V shed 1 base and J 4 bases; nucleotides not matched to a gene: 2. This CDR3 is 15 amino acids long. The CDR3 region has the DNA TGTGCCAGCAGCCAAGTTACAGGGGGCGGAAACACCATATATTTT. Translated, it gives CASSQVTGGGNTIYF.

The rearrangement uses TRBV19 and TRBJ2-3, with 9 bases that match TRBD1. The CDR3 spans 17 residues. Germline lookup yields CDR1 LNHDA and CDR2 SQIVND (reference sequence). V dropped 1 base and J dropped 3; count of bases not matched to a gene: 8. The CDR3 DNA reads TGTGCCAGTAGTATAGTAGTAATCGGACAGGGGACAGATACGCAGTATTTT. Protein product: CASSIVVIGQGTDTQYF.

As DNA, the CDR3 is TGTGCCAGCAGTTTATCGGCTGGGACTGCGATATATGGAAACACCATATATTTT. Translating it yields CASSLSAGTAIYGNTIYF. The chain carries TRBV27 and TRBJ1-3; tentatively, D is TRBD1 (5 bases). Germline CDR1 reads MNHEY; CDR2 reads SMNVEV (reference sequence). CDR3 length: 18 residues. The germline V and J ends were trimmed by 0 bases and 3 bases, with 18 bases remaining between them.

The rearrangement uses TRBV19 and TRBJ1-3; 7 positions match TRBD1. Germline CDR1 and CDR2: LNHDA and SQIVND (reference sequence). The CDR3 extends over 18 amino acids. The CDR3: CGSSSQWDSRTLGNTIYF. The CDR3 nucleotides read TGTGGGAGTAGTTCCCAATGGGACAGCAGGACATTAGGAAACACCATATATTTT.

The chain couples TRBV6-1 to TRBJ2-3; the D gene is possibly TRBD2 (6 bases). This CDR3 contains 14 residues. Germline V gene sequence: CDR1 MNHNS, CDR2 SASEGT. Trimming cost V 2 bases and J 6 bases, with 12 bases left between them. CDR3 in amino acids: CASSERAGRDTQYF. CDR3 nucleotide sequence: TGTGCCAGCAGTGAAAGGGCGGGGAGGGATACGCAGTATTTT.

The sample holds a few counts of this clone. This chain uses TRBV18 with TRBJ2-6, with D maybe TRBD2 (5 bases). The ends were cut back, 0 bases at V and 2 bases at J, with 11 bases in the middle. The germline gives CDR1 KGHSH, CDR2 LQKENI. The CDR3 is 17 residues long. The CDR3 region is CASSPPKGAPGANVLTF. CDR3 in DNA: TGTGCCAGCTCACCACCCAAGGGAGCCCCTGGGGCCAACGTCCTGACTTTC.

The V gene is TRBV5-1, the J gene TRBJ2-2, with 10 bases matching TRBD2. The length of the CDR3 is 16 residues. V was clipped by 1 base and J by 4 bases; unmatched bases: 4. Per germline, CDR1 SGHRS and CDR2 YFSETQ. DNA for the CDR3: TGCGCCAGCAGCTTGATGGGACTAGCGAGCACCGGGGAGCTGTTTTTT. Translation gives CASSLMGLASTGELFF.

This clone has a single count. The chain uses TRBV30 and TRBJ1-4; 10 bases fit TRBD1. The CDR3 sequence is 18 residues long. Germline loops: CDR1 GTSNPN, CDR2 SVGIG (reference sequence). J gave up 0 bases and V 3 bases, and 10 bases lay outside the gene matches. CDR3 region: CAWSPRDRGRATNEKLFF. The CDR3 DNA sequence: TGTGCCTGGAGCCCCCGGGACAGGGGCCGTGCAACTAATGAAAAACTGTTTTTT.

This chain uses TRBV7-3 with TRBJ2-3, with no clear D. The CDR3 sequence is 14 residues long. Deletions cut 0 bases from V and 4 bases from J, with 8 bases between. Germline loops: CDR1 SGHTA, CDR2 FQGTGA. CDR3 nucleotides: TGTGCCAGCAGCTTAACAAGTTCGGCAGATACGCAGTATTTT. It codes for CASSLTSSADTQYF.

The chain couples TRBV18 to TRBJ1-4; possibly TRBD1 for D (5 bases). With 3 bases removed from V and 8 bases from J, the gap between germline ends came to 16 bases. Germline V CDR1 and CDR2: KGHSH, LQKENI. The CDR3 sequence is 15 residues long. CDR3 in DNA: TGTGCCAGCTCACCCTTGGAAGGGGCGAGAGAAAAACTGTTTTTT. Its translation is CASSPLEGAREKLFF.

This chain joins TRBV27 and TRBJ2-7; the match to TRBD1 covers 9 bases. CDR3 size: 16 residues. Germline CDR1 and CDR2: MNHEY and SMNVEV (reference sequence). J gave up 7 bases and V 8 bases, and 18 bases lay outside the gene matches. The CDR3 spells CASHKIYRGRILEQYF. Written as DNA, the CDR3 is TGTGCCAGCCACAAAATTTACAGGGGGCGTATCTTAGAGCAGTACTTC.

The genes are TRBV9 and TRBJ2-1; 8 positions match TRBD1. The trim removed 3 bases at V and 0 bases at J, leaving 2 bases unmatched. This CDR3 is 15 amino acids long. Germline assignment: CDR1 SGDLS and CDR2 YYNGEE. This CDR3 is CASSGQGSSYNEQFF. As DNA, the CDR3 is TGTGCCAGCAGCGGACAGGGGAGCTCCTACAATGAGCAGTTCTTC. Full variable domain (outside the CDR3, taken from reference TRBV9 and TRBJ2-1): DSGVTQTPKHLITATGQRVTLRCSPRSGDLSVYWYQQSLDQGLQFLIQYYNGEERAKGNILERFSAQQFPDLHSELNLSSLELGDSALYFCASSGQGSSYNEQFFGPGTRLTVL.

J is TRBJ1-1 and V is TRBV11-3, with a weak D call TRBD1 (5 bases). Between the trimmed V and J ends, which lost 6 bases and 6 bases, there was a span of 14 bases. There are 13 residues in the CDR3. CDR1 SGHNT and CDR2 YENEEA come from the germline V gene. The CDR3 sequence: CASSRPRGAEAFF. Here the CDR3 DNA reads TGTGCCAGCAGTCGTCCTAGGGGCGCTGAAGCTTTCTTT.

The chain couples TRBV10-2 to TRBJ2-7; perhaps TRBD1 as D (5 bases). Trimming removed 7 bases at V and 0 bases at J, with 10 bases between. The CDR3 has 13 amino acids. Germline V gene sequence: CDR1 WSHSY, CDR2 SAAADI. The CDR3 region is CASKHRSSYEQYF. CDR3 in DNA: TGCGCCAGCAAACACAGGTCCTCCTACGAGCAGTACTTC.

The chain combines TRBV7-9 with TRBJ1-5; 7 bases align to TRBD1. CDR1 and CDR2 from the germline V gene are SEHNR and FQNEAQ (reference sequence). The CDR3 extends over 14 amino acids. The ends lost 8 bases at V and 0 bases at J; junction bases unmatched: 4. The CDR3 sequence is CASGTGVSNQPQHF. As DNA, the CDR3 is TGTGCCAGCGGAACAGGGGTTAGCAATCAGCCCCAGCATTTT.

The CDR3 reads CASNDLRGTVYGYTF. CDR3 coding DNA: TGTGCCAGCAACGACCTTCGCGGGACAGTTTATGGCTACACCTTC. V is TRBV2 and J is TRBJ1-2; 7 bases are a match to TRBD1. V gave up 7 bases and J gave up 5 bases; unmatched junction bases: 13. CDR1 and CDR2 from the germline V gene are SNHLY and FYNNEI. The CDR3 extends over 15 amino acids.

Worth noting for this clone: Mismatch with germline at one junction end may stem from a read error. The V gene is TRBV7-9, the J gene TRBJ2-3; weak D call: TRBD2 (6 bases). Germline V CDR1 and CDR2: SEHNR, FQNEAQ (reference sequence). This CDR3 region has 14 residues. CDR3 amino acids: CSSSLALATEGVYF. Written as DNA, the CDR3 is TGTTCCAGCAGCTTAGCGCTAGCGACAGAGGGTGTGTATTTT.

The V and J genes are TRBV10-2 and TRBJ2-1; 8 bases map to TRBD1. V shed 7 bases and J 5 bases; nucleotides not matched to a gene: 16. This CDR3 contains 17 residues. The V gene's germline CDR1 is WSHSY and CDR2 SAAADI. CDR3 bases: TGCGCCAGCATGGGATCCGGGGGACAGGTCATCAACAATGAGCAGTTCTTC. Translating gives CASMGSGGQVINNEQFF.

V usage is TRBV2 and J usage is TRBJ1-1, with 7 bases aligning to TRBD1. Germline V lookup: CDR1 SNHLY, CDR2 FYNNEI. This CDR3 has 14 amino acids. Germline trimming cut 5 bases from V and 0 bases from J; bases unmatched to any gene: 3. The CDR3, as DNA: TGTGCCAGCAGTAGGGACAGCCTGAACACTGAAGCTTTCTTT. This translates into CASSRDSLNTEAFF.

V and J are TRBV10-3 and TRBJ2-7; D is unclear. Trimming left V 8 bases short and J 4 bases short, with 12 bases between. This CDR3 region has 12 residues. CDR1 is ENHRY and CDR2 is SYGVKD in the germline V gene. The CDR3 DNA is TGTGCCATCCGCGATGGTTATTACGAGCAGTACTTC. Encoded protein: CAIRDGYYEQYF.

This clone turned up a few times. This sequence joins TRBV2 and TRBJ1-1; D might be TRBD1 (5 bases). V shed 3 bases and J shed 2 bases, with 13 bases lying between them. From germline, CDR1 is SNHLY and CDR2 FYNNEI. The CDR3 length is 15 residues. CDR3 nucleotides: TGTGCCAGCAGTGACGGCCGGACATACAACACTGAAGCTTTCTTT. Residues: CASSDGRTYNTEAFF. The whole variable domain, filled in from reference TRBV2 and TRBJ1-1, reads EPEVTQTPSHQVTQMGQEVILRCVPISNHLYFYWYRQILGQKVEFLVSFYNNEISEKSEIFDDQFSVERPDGSNFTLKIRSTKLEDSAMYFCASSDGRTYNTEAFFGQGTRLTVV.

This rearrangement joins TRBV14 to TRBJ2-1, with D possibly matching TRBD2 (5 bases). V lost 1 base and J 8 bases, leaving 18 bases between the germline ends. Germline CDR1 reads SGHDN; CDR2 reads FVKESK. The CDR3 covers 16 residues. CDR3 bases: TGTGCCAGCAGCCAAGCCTCGACTACCTTCCGCTATGAGCAGTTCTTC. It encodes CASSQASTTFRYEQFF.

The gene calls are TRBV7-9 and TRBJ2-5, with 10 bases that match TRBD2. Germline assignment: CDR1 SEHNR and CDR2 FQNEAQ (reference sequence). V lost 5 bases and J lost 2; bases outside the gene matches: 8. The CDR3 loop spans 16 amino acids. In nucleotides, the CDR3 is TGTGCCAGCAGCACAGGTAGCGGGGGGATTCAAGAGACCCAGTACTTC. It yields the protein CASSTGSGGIQETQYF.